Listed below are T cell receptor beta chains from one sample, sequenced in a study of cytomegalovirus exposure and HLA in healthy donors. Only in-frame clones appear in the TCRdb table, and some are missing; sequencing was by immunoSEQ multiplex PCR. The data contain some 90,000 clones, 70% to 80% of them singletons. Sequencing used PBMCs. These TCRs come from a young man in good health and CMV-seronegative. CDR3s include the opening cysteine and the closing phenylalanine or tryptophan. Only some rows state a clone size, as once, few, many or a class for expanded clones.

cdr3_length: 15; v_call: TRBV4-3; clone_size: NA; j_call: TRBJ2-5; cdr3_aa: CASSQGAGFQETQYF
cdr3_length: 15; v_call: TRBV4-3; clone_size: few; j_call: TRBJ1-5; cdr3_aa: CASSQDSLLNQPQHF
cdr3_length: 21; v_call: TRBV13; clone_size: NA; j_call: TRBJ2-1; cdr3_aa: CASSRPPPGLAGPSSYNEQFF
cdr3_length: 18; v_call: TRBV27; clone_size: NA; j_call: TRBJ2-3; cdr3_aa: CASSIRLTSGRSIDTQYF
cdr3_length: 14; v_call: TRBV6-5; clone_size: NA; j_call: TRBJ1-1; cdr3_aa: CASSYSQGVAEAFF
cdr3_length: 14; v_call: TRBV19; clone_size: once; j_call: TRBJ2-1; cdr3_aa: CASSSVTSGGEQFF
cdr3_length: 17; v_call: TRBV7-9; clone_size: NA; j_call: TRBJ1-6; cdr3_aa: CASSPESRQGAGSPLHF
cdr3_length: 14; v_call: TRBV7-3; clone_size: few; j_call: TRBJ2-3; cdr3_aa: CASSLAGGADTQYF
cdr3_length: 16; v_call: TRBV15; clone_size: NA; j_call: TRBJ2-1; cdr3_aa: CATSRPGQGFGNEQFF
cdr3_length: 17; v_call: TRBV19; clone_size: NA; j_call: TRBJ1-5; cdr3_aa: CASRARAGDNSNQPQHF